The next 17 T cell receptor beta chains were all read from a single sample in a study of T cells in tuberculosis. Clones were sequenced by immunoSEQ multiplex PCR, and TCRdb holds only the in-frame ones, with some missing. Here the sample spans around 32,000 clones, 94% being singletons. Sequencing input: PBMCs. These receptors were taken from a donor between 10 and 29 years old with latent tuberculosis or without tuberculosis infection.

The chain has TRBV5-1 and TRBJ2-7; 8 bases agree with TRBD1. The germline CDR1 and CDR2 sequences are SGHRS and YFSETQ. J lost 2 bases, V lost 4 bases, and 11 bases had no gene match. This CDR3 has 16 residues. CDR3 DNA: TGCGCCAGCAGCGTGAGAACAGGGGGAGACACCTACGAGCAGTACTTC. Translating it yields CASSVRTGGDTYEQYF.

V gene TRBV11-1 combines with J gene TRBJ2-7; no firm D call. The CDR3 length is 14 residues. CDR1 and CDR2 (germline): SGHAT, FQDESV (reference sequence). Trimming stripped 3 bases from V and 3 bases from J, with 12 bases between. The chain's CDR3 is CASSFSAPGYEQYF. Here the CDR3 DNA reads TGTGCCAGCAGCTTCTCAGCCCCAGGCTACGAGCAGTACTTC.

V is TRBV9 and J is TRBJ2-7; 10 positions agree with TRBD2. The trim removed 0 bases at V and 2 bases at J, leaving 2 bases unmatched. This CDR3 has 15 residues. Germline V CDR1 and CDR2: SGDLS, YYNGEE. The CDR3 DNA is TGTGCCAGCAGCGTAGGGCTAGCGGGAGCCTACGAGCAGTACTTC. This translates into CASSVGLAGAYEQYF.

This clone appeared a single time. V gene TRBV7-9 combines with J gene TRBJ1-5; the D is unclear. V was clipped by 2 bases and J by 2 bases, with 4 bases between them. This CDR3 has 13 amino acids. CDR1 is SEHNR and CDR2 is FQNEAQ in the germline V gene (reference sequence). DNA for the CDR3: TGTGCCAGCAGCTTATCCGGCAATCAGCCCCAGCATTTT. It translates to CASSLSGNQPQHF.

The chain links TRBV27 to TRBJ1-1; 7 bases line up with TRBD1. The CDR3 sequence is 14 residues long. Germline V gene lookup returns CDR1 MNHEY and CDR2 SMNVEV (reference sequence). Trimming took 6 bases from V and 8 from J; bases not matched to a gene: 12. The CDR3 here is CASSLQGPRGEAFF. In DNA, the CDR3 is TGTGCCAGCAGCCTACAGGGGCCGAGGGGCGAAGCTTTCTTT.

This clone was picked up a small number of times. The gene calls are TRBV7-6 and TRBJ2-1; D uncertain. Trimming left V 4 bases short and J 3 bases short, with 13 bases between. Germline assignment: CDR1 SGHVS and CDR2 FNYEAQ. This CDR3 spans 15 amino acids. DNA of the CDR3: TGTGCCAGCAGCTCATCCGTCGGTGGCTACAATGAGCAGTTCTTC. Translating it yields CASSSSVGGYNEQFF. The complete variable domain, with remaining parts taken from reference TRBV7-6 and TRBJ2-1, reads GAGVSQSPRYKVTKRGQDVALRCDPISGHVSLYWYRQALGQGPEFLTYFNYEAQQDKSGLPNDRFSAERPEGSISTLTIQRTEQRDSAMYRCASSSSVGGYNEQFFGPGTRLTVL.

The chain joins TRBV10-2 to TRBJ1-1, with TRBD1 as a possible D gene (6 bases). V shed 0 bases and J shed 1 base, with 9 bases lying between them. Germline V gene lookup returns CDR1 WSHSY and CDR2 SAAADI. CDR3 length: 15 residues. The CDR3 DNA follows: TGCGCCAGCAGTGAGTCCCCGACAGGGAACACTGAAGCTTTCTTT. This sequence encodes CASSESPTGNTEAFF.

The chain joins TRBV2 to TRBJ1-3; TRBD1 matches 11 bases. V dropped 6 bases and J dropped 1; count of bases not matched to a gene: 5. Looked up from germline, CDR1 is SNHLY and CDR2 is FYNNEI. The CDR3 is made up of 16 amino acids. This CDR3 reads CASRGTGGFSGNTIYF. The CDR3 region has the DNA TGTGCCAGCAGGGGGACAGGGGGTTTTTCTGGAAACACCATATATTTT.

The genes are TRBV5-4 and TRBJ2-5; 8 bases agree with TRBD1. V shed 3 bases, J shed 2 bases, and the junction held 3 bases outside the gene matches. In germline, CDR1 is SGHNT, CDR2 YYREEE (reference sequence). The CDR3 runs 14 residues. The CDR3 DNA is TGTGCCAGCAGCTACCGGGACAGGCAAGAGACCCAGTACTTC. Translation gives CASSYRDRQETQYF.

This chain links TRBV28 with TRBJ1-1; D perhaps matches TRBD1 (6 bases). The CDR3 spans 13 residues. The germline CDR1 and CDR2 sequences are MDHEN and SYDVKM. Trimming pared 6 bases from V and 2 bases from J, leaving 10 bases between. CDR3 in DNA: TGTGCCAGCAGCCCGACAGGAAACACTGAAGCTTTCTTT. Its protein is CASSPTGNTEAFF.

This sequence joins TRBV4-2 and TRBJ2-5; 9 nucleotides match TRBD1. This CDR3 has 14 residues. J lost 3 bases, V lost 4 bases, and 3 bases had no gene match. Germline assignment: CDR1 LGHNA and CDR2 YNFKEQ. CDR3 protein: CASSRDRGKETQYF. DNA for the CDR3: TGTGCCAGCAGCCGAGACAGGGGGAAAGAGACCCAGTACTTC.

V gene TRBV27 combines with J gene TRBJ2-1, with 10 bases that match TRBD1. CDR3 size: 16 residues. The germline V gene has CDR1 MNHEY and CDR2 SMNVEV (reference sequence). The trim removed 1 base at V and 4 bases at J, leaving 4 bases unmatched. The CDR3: CASSLLAGQGYNEQFF. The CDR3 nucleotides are TGTGCCAGCAGTTTATTAGCGGGACAGGGGTACAATGAGCAGTTCTTC.

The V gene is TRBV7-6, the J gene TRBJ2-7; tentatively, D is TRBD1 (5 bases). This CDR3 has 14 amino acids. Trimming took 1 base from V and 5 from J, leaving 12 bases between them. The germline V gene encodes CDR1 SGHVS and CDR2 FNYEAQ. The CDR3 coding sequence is TGTGCCAGCAGCTTAGTGACAGCTTCCAACGAGCAGTACTTC. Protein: CASSLVTASNEQYF.

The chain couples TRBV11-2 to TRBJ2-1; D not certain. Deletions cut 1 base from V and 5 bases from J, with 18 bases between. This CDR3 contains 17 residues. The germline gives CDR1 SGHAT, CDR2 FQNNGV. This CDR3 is CASSLGGFSRYNNEQFF. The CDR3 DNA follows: TGTGCCAGCAGCTTAGGAGGTTTTAGCAGATACAACAATGAGCAGTTCTTC. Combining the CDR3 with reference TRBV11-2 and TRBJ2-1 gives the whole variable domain EAGVAQSPRYKIIEKRQSVAFWCNPISGHATLYWYQQILGQGPKLLIQFQNNGVVDDSQLPKDRFSAERLKGVDSTLKIQPAKLEDSAVYLCASSLGGFSRYNNEQFFGPGTRLTVL.

CDR3 DNA: TGTGCCAGTAGTAAAGGGGGACTAGCGGGAGTCACTTTCTCCTACAATGAGCAGTTCTTC. This encodes CASSKGGLAGVTFSYNEQFF. J is TRBJ2-1 and V is TRBV19; 14 nucleotides agree with TRBD2. CDR1 and CDR2 from the germline V gene are LNHDA and SQIVND (reference sequence). The junction had 11 bases not matched to a gene; V was cut back by 4 bases and J by 0 bases. The length of the CDR3 is 20 residues.

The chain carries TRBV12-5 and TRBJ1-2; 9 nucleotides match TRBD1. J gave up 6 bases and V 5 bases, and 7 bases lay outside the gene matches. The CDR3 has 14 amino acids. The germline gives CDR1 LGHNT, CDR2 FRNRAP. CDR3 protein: CASGLGTGSDGYTF. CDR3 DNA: TGTGCTAGTGGTCTTGGGACAGGGAGTGATGGCTACACCTTC.

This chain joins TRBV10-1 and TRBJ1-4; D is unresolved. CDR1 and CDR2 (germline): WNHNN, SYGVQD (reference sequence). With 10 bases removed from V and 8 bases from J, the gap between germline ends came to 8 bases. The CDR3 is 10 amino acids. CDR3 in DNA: TGCGCCACCAAGCGAGAAAAACTGTTTTTT. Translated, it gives CATKREKLFF.